These 20 T cell receptor beta chains were sequenced from one sample in a study of blood T cell repertoires in COVID-19. The table came from immunoSEQ multiplex PCR; TCRdb's copy has only in-frame clones and leaves some out. The sample contains around 480,000 clones, roughly 90% of which appear only once. The material sequenced was PBMCs or T cells enriched from blood (not recorded which). These receptors came from a woman between 18 and 30 years old who had recovered from COVID-19.

V gene TRBV27 combines with J gene TRBJ2-3; D may be TRBD2 (6 bases). V was cut by 5 bases and J by 3 bases, with 12 bases left in between. The CDR3 runs 14 residues. CDR1 MNHEY and CDR2 SMNVEV come from the germline V gene (reference sequence). The CDR3 is CASSPLLATDTQYF. Written as DNA, the CDR3 is TGTGCCAGCAGTCCCCTCCTAGCGACAGATACGCAGTATTTT.

The rearrangement uses TRBV18 and TRBJ2-5; 7 bases fit TRBD2. This CDR3 contains 14 residues. Unmatched junction bases numbered 5, after V lost 3 bases and J lost 4 bases. From germline, CDR1 is KGHSH and CDR2 LQKENI. The CDR3 coding sequence is TGTGCCAGCTCACCTCTAGCGGCGGTAGAGACCCAGTACTTC. It encodes CASSPLAAVETQYF.

The gene calls are TRBV28 and TRBJ1-2; 8 bases match TRBD1. Germline V gene data show CDR1 as MDHEN and CDR2 as SYDVKM. Losses at the gene ends were 4 bases for V and 4 bases for J; bases not matched to a gene: 5. This CDR3 has 14 residues. The CDR3 region is CASSSGQGGYGYTF. CDR3 coding DNA: TGTGCCAGCAGTTCAGGACAGGGAGGCTATGGCTACACCTTC.

The J gene is TRBJ1-1, the V gene TRBV15; perhaps TRBD1 as D (5 bases). Looked up from germline, CDR1 is LNHNV and CDR2 is YYDKDF (reference sequence). The CDR3 contains 15 residues. Deletions cut 0 bases from V and 5 bases from J, with 13 bases between. The CDR3 loop reads CATSRDLSGGTEAFF. The CDR3 bases are TGTGCCACCAGCAGAGATCTATCGGGGGGAACTGAAGCTTTCTTT.

The chain carries TRBV3-1 (or the pseudogene TRBV3-2) and TRBJ1-1; no clear D gene. The V end lost 3 bases, the J end lost 2 bases, and 10 bases lay between the germline ends. This CDR3 spans 14 amino acids. The V gene's germline CDR1 is LGHDT and CDR2 YNNKEL (reference sequence). CDR3 sequence (DNA): TGTGCCAGCAGCCAGGGCAGGATTAACACTGAAGCTTTCTTT. Amino acids: CASSQGRINTEAFF.

The V and J genes are TRBV7-9 and TRBJ2-7; D possibly corresponds to TRBD2 (6 bases). The V end was cut by 3 bases, the J end by 2 bases, with 14 bases between. Per the germline V gene, CDR1 is SEHNR and CDR2 is FQNEAQ (reference sequence). The CDR3 is 15 amino acids. The CDR3: CASSLGGEVPYEQYF. CDR3 in DNA: TGTGCCAGCAGCTTGGGTGGGGAGGTGCCCTACGAGCAGTACTTC.

The rearrangement joins TRBV11-2 to TRBJ2-3, with TRBD2 matching over 10 bases. Per germline, CDR1 SGHAT and CDR2 FQNNGV. The CDR3 sequence is 15 residues long. J was trimmed by 6 bases and V by 6 bases; bases with no gene match: 9. The CDR3 protein is CASSPEAGGLDTQYF. The CDR3 DNA reads TGTGCCAGCAGTCCTGAAGCGGGGGGGCTGGATACGCAGTATTTT.

The rearrangement joins TRBV28 to TRBJ1-5; D gene uncertain. CDR3 length: 13 amino acids. Trimming cost V 6 bases and J 2 bases, with 8 bases left between them. CDR1 is MDHEN and CDR2 is SYDVKM in the germline V gene. The CDR3 DNA is TGTGCCAGCAGCCGATTAGGCAATCAGCCCCAGCATTTT. Protein: CASSRLGNQPQHF.

The V call is TRBV15, the J call TRBJ2-5, with a possible D match to TRBD2 (6 bases). CDR1 and CDR2 (germline): LNHNV, YYDKDF (reference sequence). Deletions cut 0 bases from V and 7 bases from J, with 21 bases between. The CDR3 is made up of 17 amino acids. DNA for the CDR3: TGTGCCACCAGCAGAGATCGGGGGTCCGTCTCCGGTGGGACCCAGTACTTC. Translation gives CATSRDRGSVSGGTQYF.

The J gene is TRBJ1-2, the V gene TRBV4-1; the match to TRBD1 covers 7 bases. CDR3 length: 18 residues. Trimming cost V 1 base and J 0 bases; bases outside gene matches: 11. Germline V lookup: CDR1 MGHRA, CDR2 YSYEKL. The DNA of the CDR3 is TGCGCCAGCAGCCAAGTAGCTATAGGGACAGAGACTAACTATGGCTACACCTTC. Its protein product is CASSQVAIGTETNYGYTF.

This clone appeared once. The J gene is TRBJ1-1, the V gene TRBV2, with 7 bases lining up with TRBD1. Germline V lookup: CDR1 SNHLY, CDR2 FYNNEI. The V segment lost 4 bases and the J segment 4 bases; nucleotides outside the gene matches: 9. The CDR3 sequence is 15 residues long. The CDR3 loop reads CASSAGTVVGTEAFF. CDR3 sequence (DNA): TGTGCCAGCAGTGCGGGGACAGTGGTGGGCACTGAAGCTTTCTTT.

The V gene is TRBV3-1 (or the pseudogene TRBV3-2), the J gene TRBJ1-1; 7 bases match TRBD1. Germline trimming cut 4 bases from V and 4 bases from J; bases unmatched to any gene: 9. This CDR3 spans 15 amino acids. From germline, CDR1 is LGHDT and CDR2 YNNKEL (reference sequence). CDR3 in DNA: TGTGCCAGCAGCCCCAGGGACAGCGGACGCACTGAAGCTTTCTTT. Translated, it gives CASSPRDSGRTEAFF.

This chain uses TRBV29-1 with TRBJ2-1, with 9 bases fitting TRBD2. J gave up 8 bases and V 6 bases, and 8 bases lay outside the gene matches. CDR1 SQVTM and CDR2 ANQGSEA come from the germline V gene. The CDR3 runs 13 residues. DNA of the CDR3: TGCAGCGTACGGAGCGGGGGGCGGGATGAGCAGTTCTTC. Its protein product is CSVRSGGRDEQFF.

The V and J genes are TRBV4-1 and TRBJ2-3; 8 bases align to TRBD2. The V segment lost 2 bases and the J segment 3 bases; nucleotides outside the gene matches: 4. CDR3 length: 15 amino acids. Germline V gene sequence: CDR1 MGHRA, CDR2 YSYEKL. This CDR3 reads CASSQTERGTDTQYF. CDR3 nucleotide sequence: TGCGCCAGCAGCCAAACCGAGCGGGGGACAGATACGCAGTATTTT.

The chain recombines TRBV7-9 with TRBJ1-1, with TRBD1 as a possible D gene (6 bases). V was shortened by 5 bases and J by 5 bases, with 21 bases between the two germline ends. The CDR3 consists of 16 residues. Germline CDR1 reads SEHNR; CDR2 reads FQNEAQ (reference sequence). The DNA of the CDR3 is TGTGCCAGCAGCCCAGATGCCGGACAGAGGAGGACTGAAGCTTTCTTT. This gives the protein CASSPDAGQRRTEAFF. Drawing the rest from reference TRBV7-9 and TRBJ1-1, the complete variable domain is DTGVSQNPRHKITKRGQNVTFRCDPISEHNRLYWYRQTLGQGPEFLTYFQNEAQLEKSRLLSDRFSAERPKGSFSTLEIQRTEQGDSAMYLCASSPDAGQRRTEAFFGQGTRLTVV.

The chain uses TRBV5-5 and TRBJ1-1; 8 positions agree with TRBD1. The CDR3 runs to 15 residues. V gave up 3 bases and J gave up 6 bases; unmatched junction bases: 10. Germline CDR1 SGHKS, CDR2 YYEKEE (reference sequence). The CDR3 DNA is TGTGCCAGCAGCTCCGACAGGGGAGGTGGGGCTGAAGCTTTCTTT. This translates into CASSSDRGGGAEAFF. Looking up the rest from reference TRBV5-5 and TRBJ1-1 gives the full variable domain: DAGVTQSPTHLIKTRGQQVTLRCSPISGHKSVSWYQQVLGQGPQFIFQYYEKEERGRGNFPDRFSARQFPNYSSELNVNALLLGDSALYLCASSSDRGGGAEAFFGQGTRLTVV.

This chain links TRBV2 with TRBJ1-5, with 10 bases lining up with TRBD1. Losses at the gene ends were 3 bases for V and 4 bases for J; bases not matched to a gene: 3. The CDR3 is 15 amino acids. From germline, CDR1 is SNHLY and CDR2 FYNNEI. The CDR3 sequence: CASSEAGQGNQPQHF. For the CDR3, the DNA is TGTGCCAGCAGTGAGGCGGGACAGGGGAATCAGCCCCAGCATTTT.

The chain employs TRBV9 and TRBJ2-6, with 9 bases lining up with TRBD1. V shed 0 bases, J shed 0 bases, and the junction held 13 bases outside the gene matches. The CDR3 contains 21 residues. Germline V CDR1 and CDR2: SGDLS, YYNGEE. The CDR3 protein is CASSVAWRTGQGTSGANVLTF. The CDR3 nucleotides are TGTGCCAGCAGCGTAGCATGGAGGACGGGACAGGGAACCTCTGGGGCCAACGTCCTGACTTTC.

This chain uses TRBV5-6 with TRBJ1-3; D is uncertain. Germline V gives CDR1 SGHDT, CDR2 YYEEEE. The V and J ends lost 0 bases and 4 bases respectively, with 11 bases between them. There are 15 residues in the CDR3. The CDR3 coding sequence is TGTGCCAGCAGCTTGGTGGCTGGTCTGGGAAACACCATATATTTT. This sequence encodes CASSLVAGLGNTIYF.

The chain combines TRBV10-1 with TRBJ1-2, with D tentatively TRBD1 (6 bases). This CDR3 is built from 13 residues. V dropped 5 bases and J dropped 2 bases, with 9 bases sitting between them. CDR1 is WNHNN, CDR2 SYGVQD, per germline (reference sequence). CDR3: CASSSDRNYGYTF. The CDR3 region has the DNA TGCGCCAGCAGTTCCGACAGGAACTATGGCTACACCTTC.